This TCR beta chain was identified during a study of T-cell memory formation after mild COVID-19. This clonotype was seen more than once but under ten times. Germline values: CDR1 ENHRY, CDR2 SYGVKD. V lost 8 bases to trimming and J lost 1 base; unmatched junction nucleotides: 5. This CDR3 spans 15 amino acids. TCRdb reanalysed the 5' RACE reads using MiXCR and keeps one entry per CDR3 protein. Of about 430,000 distinct CDR3 sequences in the sample, 24% were seen once. The V call is TRBV10-3, the J call TRBJ2-5; 12 nucleotides agree with TRBD2. The sequence came from an adult woman who had mild COVID-19 (a few samples of this study predate the infection). Cell type and time point are not known. The sequenced sample was PBMCs or a T cell subset sorted from them (not recorded which). CDR3 nucleotide sequence: TGTGCCATCCGAGGACTAGCGGGGCCCCAAGAGACCCAGTACTTC. Encoded protein: CAIRGLAGPQETQYF.